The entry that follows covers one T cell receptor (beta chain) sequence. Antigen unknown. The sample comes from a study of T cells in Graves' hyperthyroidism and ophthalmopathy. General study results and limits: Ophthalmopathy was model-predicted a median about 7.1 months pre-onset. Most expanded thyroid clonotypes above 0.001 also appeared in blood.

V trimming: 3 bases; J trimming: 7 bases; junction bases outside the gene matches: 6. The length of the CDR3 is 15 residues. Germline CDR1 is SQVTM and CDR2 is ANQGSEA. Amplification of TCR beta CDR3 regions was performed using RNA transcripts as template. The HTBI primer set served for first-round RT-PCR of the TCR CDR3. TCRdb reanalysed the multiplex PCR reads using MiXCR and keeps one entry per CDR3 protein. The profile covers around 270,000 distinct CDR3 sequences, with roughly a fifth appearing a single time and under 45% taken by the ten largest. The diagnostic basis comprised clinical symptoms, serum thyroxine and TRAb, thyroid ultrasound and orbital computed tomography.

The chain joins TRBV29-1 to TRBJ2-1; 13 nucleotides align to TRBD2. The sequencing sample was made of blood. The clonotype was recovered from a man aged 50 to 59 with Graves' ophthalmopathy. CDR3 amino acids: CSVDRLAGGRNEQFF. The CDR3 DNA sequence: TGCAGCGTTGACCGACTAGCGGGAGGAAGGAATGAGCAGTTCTTC.